This T cell receptor beta chain was sequenced for a study of a mutant IDH1 vaccine in newly diagnosed glioma. Study details: Earlier treatment was radiotherapy, temozolomide, or both, with most getting both.

Generated by immunoSEQ multiplex PCR, the TCRdb table keeps only in-frame clones and is missing some. The sample yields under 14,000 clones, about 91% seen once. This clone was detected a few times. Antigen specificity is unknown. Noted time point: week 23, last vaccination. Each dose of the vaccine consisted of 300 ug of mutant IDH1 20-mer peptide, with topical imiquimod. In germline, CDR1 is SQVTM, CDR2 ANQGSEA. V was clipped by 4 bases and J by 5 bases; unmatched bases: 4. The CDR3 contains 13 residues. Sequencing was performed on PBMCs, taken from a glioma patient whose treatment included an IDH1 peptide vaccine. The chain carries TRBV29-1 and TRBJ1-4, with 7 positions matching TRBD1. The TCR comes from a middle-aged woman with glioma. Some clones in this sample may be carry-over from other donors' samples. In nucleotides, the CDR3 is TGCAGCGTTGCAGGGGGATTGAATGAAAAACTGTTTTTT. Translation: CSVAGGLNEKLFF. Using reference TRBV29-1 and TRBJ1-4 for the parts outside the CDR3, the full variable domain is SAVISQKPSRDICQRGTSLTIQCQVDSQVTMMFWYRQQPGQSLTLIATANQGSEATYESGFVIDKFPISRPNLTFSTLTVSNMSPEDSSIYLCSVAGGLNEKLFFGSGTQLSVL.